The 6 T cell receptor beta chains below all came from one sample that was sequenced in a study of T cells and copy number aberrations in small-cell lung cancer. Profiled with immunoSEQ multiplex PCR; TCRdb holds only in-frame clones, not every one. The table shows some 460 clones, with 89% occurring only once. What was sequenced was normal tissue next to the tumor. Source of these receptors: a man between 60 and 70 years old with small cell lung cancer.

Points on this clone: One end of the junction fails to match germline, which may point to a read error. This chain joins TRBV11-1 and TRBJ2-2, with 11 bases lining up with TRBD1. Germline V CDR1 and CDR2: SGHAT, FQDESV (reference sequence). The CDR3 covers 17 residues. As DNA, the CDR3 is TGTGCCAGCAGCGGGAGGACAGGGGGCGCCGGCACCGGGGAGCTGGTTTTT. This gives the protein CASSGRTGGAGTGELVF. Using reference TRBV11-1 and TRBJ2-2 for the parts outside the CDR3, the full variable domain is EAEVAQSPRYKITEKSQAVAFWCDPISGHATLYWYRQILGQGPELLVQFQDESVVDDSQLPKDRFSAERLKGVDSTLKIQPAELGDSAMYLCASSGRTGGAGTGELVFGEGSRLTVL.

The chain employs TRBV7-2 and TRBJ2-7, with 9 bases lining up with TRBD2. Germline assignment: CDR1 SGHTA and CDR2 FQGNSA. This CDR3 region has 16 residues. V lost 1 base and J lost 6; bases outside the gene matches: 10. This CDR3 reads CASSLGAGGGALEQYF. DNA for the CDR3: TGTGCCAGCAGCTTAGGAGCTGGCGGGGGGGCACTCGAGCAGTACTTC.

The chain recombines TRBV9 with TRBJ2-2, with 7 positions matching TRBD1. CDR1 is SGDLS, CDR2 YYNGEE, per germline. J lost 4 bases, V lost 1 base, and 1 base had no gene match. The CDR3 spans 14 residues. Here the CDR3 DNA reads TGTGCCAGCAGCGTAAAGGGGGCCACCGGGGAGCTGTTTTTT. Translation: CASSVKGATGELFF.

The chain couples TRBV14 to TRBJ2-1, with D possibly TRBD2 on 5 matching bases. Germline CDR1 reads SGHDN; CDR2 reads FVKESK. Trimming removed 0 bases from V and 9 bases from J, with 12 bases in between. CDR3 size: 14 residues. CDR3 nucleotides: TGTGCCAGCAGCCAAGATCGGGGAGCAATTGAGCAGTTCTTC. Encoded protein: CASSQDRGAIEQFF.

The chain is built from TRBV6-5 and TRBJ1-5, with TRBD1 as a possible D gene (5 bases). Germline CDR1 MNHEY, CDR2 SVGAGI. Between the trimmed V and J ends, which lost 8 bases and 6 bases, there was a span of 14 bases. This CDR3 is 13 amino acids long. CDR3 in DNA: TGTGCCAGCGGCCCAGGGTTAAGTCAGCCCCAGCATTTT. As protein: CASGPGLSQPQHF.

The gene calls are TRBV30 and TRBJ2-1; D unclear. This CDR3 has 13 residues. Trimming took 5 bases from V and 1 from J, leaving 9 bases between them. CDR1 is GTSNPN, CDR2 SVGIG, per germline (reference sequence). CDR3 sequence: CAWRSQSYNEQFF. In DNA, the CDR3 is TGTGCCTGGCGTAGCCAATCCTACAATGAGCAGTTCTTC.